This TCR beta chain was retrieved from a study of Graves' ophthalmopathy and Graves' hyperthyroidism (dated 2018 in TCRdb). For the wider study: Peripheral blood was collected at initial diagnosis, before any treatment. TCR beta repertoire signatures were used to distinguish Graves' ophthalmopathy from Graves' hyperthyroidism and to predict progression to ophthalmopathy. In total, approximately 130 blood samples were TCR-sequenced: 40 to 45 ophthalmopathy, some 72 hyperthyroidism and roughly 17 hyperthyroidism-to-ophthalmopathy patients. A discovery set of 100 patients (under 45 ophthalmopathy, around 57 stable hyperthyroidism) was enrolled to explore V-J signatures distinguishing ophthalmopathy from hyperthyroidism. An independent validation cohort was composed of some 18 hyperthyroidism patients and about 16 patients who later progressed from hyperthyroidism to ophthalmopathy. In five or six hyperthyroidism patients, the T-cell repertoires found in thyroid tissue were compared with those found in blood. Following sampling, methimazole starting at 30 mg daily was administered to hyperthyroidism patients, and high-dose intravenous methylprednisolone was administered to ophthalmopathy patients. The roughly 100 discovery patients were randomly divided into training and test sets at a 7:3 ratio.

The paper's findings and limits, for the study overall: Most of the expanded thyroid clonotypes with a frequency above 0.001 were also detected in blood, and it was suggested that the thyroid immune response may be reflected by blood repertoires. The 13-signature model separated ophthalmopathy from stable hyperthyroidism with roughly 90% sensitivity and just under 84% specificity in cross-validation, and 80%/75% in the test set. Sample size was not statistically predetermined, and group allocation was not concealed from the investigators. In validation, the model predicted ophthalmopathy progression with about 71% sensitivity and around 72% specificity; 12 predicted patients were CT-confirmed with GO in a median of about 6.1 months.

Trimming costs V 6 bases and J 4 bases, and their ends lie 9 bases apart. The CDR3 has 11 amino acids, counting the end cysteine and phenylalanine. Just the 33-base CDR3 DNA is kept, in frame starting at base 1. Taken from the germline V gene, the CDR1 and CDR2 loops are SQVTM and ANQGSEA. Hyperthyroidism was defined as stable when no progression to ophthalmopathy occurred within 18 months of follow-up. Hyperthyroidism patients were newly diagnosed, were aged 18 to 65 years, and had a disease duration under 2 months. Patients with other autoimmune diseases, uncontrolled infections, pregnancy or lactation were excluded. Clinical symptoms, serum thyroxine, TRAb, thyroid ultrasound and orbital computed tomography were used for diagnosis. PBMCs were isolated from about 9.2 ml of fresh peripheral blood by Ficoll-Paque density gradient centrifugation. Total RNA was extracted using Trizol reagent, and RNA quality was checked on an Agilent 2100 Bioanalyzer.

Many counts were recorded for this clonotype. Its antigen has not been determined. The record has no base qualities; no much larger clone is one base away. For repertoire sequencing, TCR beta CDR3 regions were amplified from RNA transcripts. The first round of RT-PCR was done with HTBI primers and the Qiagen OneStep RT-PCR kit, and was followed by a second round of multiplex PCR, then size selection and purification. Sequencing of the libraries was carried out on an Illumina HiSeq2000 in paired-end mode with 100 bp reads. The authors' pipeline ran thus. Reads were processed with SOAPnuke, discarding reads with adapters, uncalled bases, mean Phred below 15, or no exact constant-primer or identifier match. COPE v1.2.5 was used to merge high-quality paired reads. Unique nucleotide sequences were defined as clonotypes and aligned to IMGT TRB V, D and J references using MiTCR v1.1. Analysis was restricted to V-J combinations with a frequency above 0.0001, which covered roughly 99% of repertoires. For each V-J combination, a TCR clonal expansion and chaos score was defined as the ratio of F50 clonal expansion to chaos observed in the TCRdist matrix. Welch's t-statistics and random forest were used to reduce the features to some 13 V-J combinations, which were then used as input to a naive Bayes classifier. Thyroid-blood repertoire similarity was quantified with the Morisita-Horn index. TCRdb itself trimmed the public reads at Q25 with fastp, ran MiXCR and retained productive beta chains. A single entry per CDR3 protein holds the most common genes and DNA from its merged rows. The V and J calls follow TCRdb's processing rather than the paper's. Counted in this sample were some 380,000 distinct CDR3 sequences; 15% to 19% of them appeared once. The top ten clonotypes cover approximately 7% of the sample.

This TCR came from a woman aged 18-29 years with stable Graves' hyperthyroidism. Donor details come from another sample of the same person, matched by shared clones. The rearrangement joined TRBV29-1 to TRBJ2-5; the D gene lacks a confident call. The sample taken for sequencing was peripheral blood. The CDR3 reads as follows: CSVLYAETQYF. The base sequence is TGCAGCGTCCTGTATGCAGAGACCCAGTACTTC.